Listed below are T cell receptor beta chains from one sample, sequenced in a study of T cell responses to AZD1222 COVID-19 vaccine. Generated by immunoSEQ multiplex PCR, the TCRdb table keeps only in-frame clones and is missing some. The table includes about 99,000 clones, 91% detected once. This specimen consisted of peripheral blood, obtained on day 0 of AZD1222 vaccination. The receptors were sampled from an adult in good health. The conserved cysteine and the conserved F or W are not part of the CDR3 here.

v_call cdr3_aa
TRBV4-1 ASSQEGSMYSNQPQH
TRBV27 ATSPAASGMQY
TRBV2 ASLRGRLNTEAF
TRBV28 ASQRGGGGNQPQH
TRBV5-4 ASSLKGVDTQY
TRBV14 ASSHENNEQF
TRBV30 AWSLGTNYGYT
TRBV7-3 ASSLRGTLDNEQF
TRBV6-2/TRBV6-3 ASSYSSRADIQY
TRBV6-2/TRBV6-3 ASSIQGYEQY
TRBV5-1 ASSPTVPSDGYT
TRBV7-9 ASSLSFGLQETQY
TRBV9 ASSVVPGVNTGELF
TRBV19 ASSKVTGELGEQY
TRBV6-2/TRBV6-3 ASSPPGTAAYEQY
TRBV25-1 ASSGTPGQGEEDGYT
TRBV19 ASSKDWETQY
TRBV5-1 ASSLGTWDEQY
TRBV27 ASSNSRSRTDTQY
TRBV5-6 ASSLFGPAGYT
TRBV6-2/TRBV6-3 ASSYEGTLQY
TRBV7-9 ASSRTDALGEQF
TRBV5-5 ASSLLDFGNEQF
TRBV5-6 ASSFGATNEKLF
TRBV6-5 ASSYDRARGYT
TRBV19 ASRRPGRDNEQF
TRBV19 ASIGPLSNQPQH
TRBV7-8 ASSLNRTVYNSPLH
TRBV18 ASSPLGAPNTGELF
TRBV30 AWKGLRAGGELF
TRBV3-1/TRBV3-2 ASNRTGGLSYT
TRBV6-1 ASRKGNQPQH
TRBV19 ASSAGSPDTQY
TRBV3-1/TRBV3-2 ASSLRTSGREQY
TRBV7-3 ASSSGGTEAF
TRBV29-1 SVRTSGRNLNEQF
TRBV4-2 ASDARERTSTDTQY